This T cell receptor (beta chain) was recorded in a study of blood T cell repertoires in COVID-19. Study in general: PBMCs, B-cell-depleted T cells, or T cells provided the cDNA or gDNA that made up the material.

Sequencing was performed with immunoSEQ multiplex PCR; in TCRdb, only in-frame clones are kept and a portion is missing. The sample lists about 480,000 clones, 70% to 90% seen once, with roughly 1.8% in the top ten. The participants were between about 18 and 100 years old and came from about two dozen US areas. The V gene lost 1 base and the J gene lost 2 bases, with 8 bases spanning the gap. The CDR3 loop spans 14 amino acids. Germline CDR1 is LNHDA and CDR2 is SQIVND (reference sequence). This chain uses TRBV19 with TRBJ2-5; tentative D call: TRBD1 (6 bases). This sequence originates from a woman between 18 and 29 years old with acute COVID-19. The sequencing input was PBMCs or T cells enriched from blood (not recorded which). Here the CDR3 DNA reads TGTGCCAGTAGTATAGCCGGGACACAAGAGACCCAGTACTTC. This gives the protein CASSIAGTQETQYF.